The 12 T cell receptor beta chains below all came from one sample that was sequenced in a study of Tregs in tolerant kidney transplant recipients. Libraries were prepared by immunoSEQ multiplex PCR; TCRdb keeps only in-frame clonotypes and omits some of them. The table lists around 64,000 clones, over 75% of them singletons. Mixed chimerism was transient after nonmyeloablative marrow transplants from related graft donors. The sample consisted of CD4+ T cells from blood (PBMCs), taken 6 months after the transplant. The receptors were gathered from a human patient who received a combined kidney and bone marrow transplant. Some T cells may have originated in the graft donor.

In nucleotides, the CDR3 is TGCGCCAGTAGACTTGCCGGGACAGAGCAAGAGACCCAGTACTTC. It is translated as CASRLAGTEQETQYF. The chain is built from TRBV5-1 and TRBJ2-5; 7 bases agree with TRBD1. CDR3 length: 15 residues. Germline-derived CDR1 and CDR2 are SGHRS and YFSETQ. Trimming cost V 8 bases and J 2 bases; bases outside gene matches: 12.

The J gene is TRBJ2-1, the V gene TRBV18; 8 nucleotides match TRBD2. Germline trimming cut 3 bases from V and 11 bases from J; bases unmatched to any gene: 3. Germline V lookup: CDR1 KGHSH, CDR2 LQKENI. The CDR3 runs to 12 residues. The CDR3 sequence is CASSPGLAQQFF. The DNA for the CDR3 is TGTGCCAGCTCACCCGGACTAGCACAGCAGTTCTTC.

The chain couples TRBV27 to TRBJ2-7, with D possibly matching TRBD1 (6 bases). Deletions cut 8 bases from V and 3 bases from J, with 14 bases between. This CDR3 has 13 residues. From germline, CDR1 is MNHEY and CDR2 SMNVEV (reference sequence). The CDR3 sequence is CASGPGHRYEQYF. The DNA for the CDR3 is TGTGCCAGCGGCCCGGGACACCGCTACGAGCAGTACTTC.

The rearrangement uses TRBV2 and TRBJ1-1; the match to TRBD1 covers 9 bases. This CDR3 is 13 amino acids long. In germline, CDR1 is SNHLY, CDR2 FYNNEI. Trimming removed 4 bases from V and 4 bases from J; junction bases left unmatched: 1. CDR3 sequence: CASSADRGTEAFF. In DNA form, the CDR3 reads TGTGCCAGCAGTGCGGACAGGGGCACTGAAGCTTTCTTT. Together with reference TRBV2 and TRBJ1-1, the CDR3 gives the full variable domain: EPEVTQTPSHQVTQMGQEVILRCVPISNHLYFYWYRQILGQKVEFLVSFYNNEISEKSEIFDDQFSVERPDGSNFTLKIRSTKLEDSAMYFCASSADRGTEAFFGQGTRLTVV.

The genes are TRBV6-6 and TRBJ1-2, with TRBD1 as a possible D gene (5 bases). Germline CDR1 is MNHNY and CDR2 is SVGAGI (reference sequence). CDR3 length: 13 amino acids. V lost 6 bases and J lost 8, with 16 bases in between. CDR3 DNA sequence: TGTGCCAGCAGCGAGGCGGGACTCCCGGGCTACACCTTC. This encodes CASSEAGLPGYTF.

The J gene is TRBJ1-3, the V gene TRBV11-2; 9 bases map to TRBD1. The CDR3 runs 14 residues. J was trimmed by 8 bases and V by 5 bases; bases with no gene match: 7. CDR1 SGHAT and CDR2 FQNNGV come from the germline V gene. CDR3 in DNA: TGTGCCAGCAGCCTCCGGGACAGGGAGTACACCATATATTTT. It yields the protein CASSLRDREYTIYF.

The V gene is TRBV4-3, the J gene TRBJ2-3; a possible D gene is TRBD2 (5 bases). With 6 bases removed from V and 3 bases from J, the gap between germline ends came to 19 bases. CDR1 and CDR2 from the germline V gene are LGHNA and YSLEER. The CDR3 totals 16 residues. The CDR3, as DNA: TGCGCCAGCAGTCCCACGGGTAAGGGAGTTACAGATACGCAGTATTTT. It encodes CASSPTGKGVTDTQYF.

The genes are TRBV6-5 and TRBJ2-2; possible D gene TRBD1, 5 bases. Trimming removed 7 bases from V and 0 bases from J, with 9 bases in between. Germline V gives CDR1 MNHEY, CDR2 SVGAGI. The CDR3 contains 14 residues. The CDR3 sequence: CASTGHANTGELFF. For the CDR3, the DNA is TGTGCCAGCACCGGACACGCGAACACCGGGGAGCTGTTTTTT.

The rearrangement uses TRBV9 and TRBJ1-5; a possible D gene is TRBD1 (6 bases). Germline CDR1 SGDLS, CDR2 YYNGEE. Deletions cut 3 bases from V and 1 base from J, with 11 bases between. The CDR3 runs to 15 residues. The CDR3, as DNA: TGTGCCAGCAGCGAAGGGGGGGTGAGCAATCAGCCCCAGCATTTT. Translation: CASSEGGVSNQPQHF.

This sequence joins TRBV29-1 and TRBJ2-1; D is possibly TRBD2 (5 bases). From germline, CDR1 is SQVTM and CDR2 ANQGSEA. V was trimmed by 8 bases and J by 0 bases, leaving 17 bases between them. There are 15 residues in the CDR3. In DNA form, the CDR3 reads TGCAGCATGGGTAGAGGGCTGAGCTCCTACAATGAGCAGTTCTTC. Encoded protein: CSMGRGLSSYNEQFF.

This clone was seen a single time. This chain joins TRBV19 and TRBJ2-1; a possible D gene is TRBD1 (5 bases). CDR1 and CDR2 from the germline V gene are LNHDA and SQIVND (reference sequence). The CDR3 sequence is 14 residues long. Trimming pared 3 bases from V and 5 bases from J, leaving 11 bases between. CDR3 amino acids: CASSIQGFHNEQFF. The CDR3 DNA sequence: TGTGCCAGTAGTATCCAGGGATTCCACAATGAGCAGTTCTTC.

This chain connects TRBV6-5 to TRBJ1-1; 7 positions agree with TRBD1. Germline V lookup: CDR1 MNHEY, CDR2 SVGAGI. V gave up 4 bases and J gave up 1 base; unmatched junction bases: 6. The CDR3 is made up of 15 amino acids. CDR3 in amino acids: CASSSLWTGNTEAFF. The CDR3, as DNA: TGTGCCAGCAGTTCCCTCTGGACAGGGAACACTGAAGCTTTCTTT.